The 32 T cell receptor beta chains given below trace back to one sample, sequenced in a study of blood T cell repertoires in COVID-19. The protocol was immunoSEQ multiplex PCR, while the TCRdb copy is restricted to in-frame clones and leaves out a portion. The data contain 35,000 to 55,000 clones, roughly nine tenths of them seen just once; the ten biggest clones take up around 5%. The sample consisted of peripheral blood. The receptors originated from a human donor in a cohort sampled during active COVID-19.

This clone has more than one count but fewer than ten. The rearrangement uses TRBV7-9 and TRBJ2-1; 11 nucleotides line up with TRBD1. The CDR3 length is 15 residues. The ends lost 4 bases at V and 8 bases at J; junction bases unmatched: 7. In germline, CDR1 is SEHNR, CDR2 FQNEAQ (reference sequence). Written as DNA, the CDR3 is TGTGCCAGCAGCTGGGGACAGGGGGATGAGGATGAGCAGTTCTTC. Its protein product is CASSWGQGDEDEQFF.

The CDR3 loop reads CATRLAGGRDTQYF. The CDR3 bases are TGTGCCACCCGGCTAGCGGGGGGGCGGGATACGCAGTATTTT. The chain joins TRBV5-4 to TRBJ2-3; 12 bases align to TRBD2. V was clipped by 9 bases and J by 6 bases; unmatched bases: 8. The CDR3 loop spans 14 amino acids. The germline V gene encodes CDR1 SGHNT and CDR2 YYREEE (reference sequence).

The chain employs TRBV7-9 and TRBJ2-3; D not certain. Germline lookup yields CDR1 SEHNR and CDR2 FQNEAQ (reference sequence). Deletions cut 5 bases from V and 4 bases from J, with 13 bases between. The CDR3 runs 14 residues. The CDR3: CASSASARADTQYF. For the CDR3, the DNA is TGTGCCAGCAGCGCGTCCGCTCGCGCAGATACGCAGTATTTT.

V is TRBV9 and J is TRBJ1-4; D perhaps matches TRBD1 (5 bases). Germline V gene data show CDR1 as SGDLS and CDR2 as YYNGEE. CDR3 length: 15 residues. Deletions cut 4 bases from V and 4 bases from J, with 14 bases between. The CDR3 loop reads CASSLGAGSNEKLFF. The CDR3 region has the DNA TGTGCCAGCAGCCTAGGGGCAGGCAGTAATGAAAAACTGTTTTTT.

The chain employs TRBV12-3 or TRBV12-4 and TRBJ2-3; D gene uncertain. This CDR3 spans 12 amino acids. V dropped 6 bases and J dropped 4 bases, with 8 bases sitting between them. The CDR3 coding sequence is TGTGCCAGCAGAGACAATTCAGATACGCAGTATTTT. Translation gives CASRDNSDTQYF.

This clone has more than one count but fewer than ten. Other nucleotide sequences in the sample specify the same CDR3. V is TRBV6-5 and J is TRBJ1-1; D may be TRBD1 (5 bases). The germline gives CDR1 MNHEY, CDR2 SVGAGI. This CDR3 contains 13 residues. Trimming removed 8 bases at V and 1 base at J, with 11 bases between. CDR3 bases: TGTGCCAGCGCGTGGGGCCAGAACACTGAAGCTTTCTTT. Translating it yields CASAWGQNTEAFF.

The chain uses TRBV5-1 and TRBJ1-4; TRBD1 matches at 9 bases. CDR3 length: 14 amino acids. Germline CDR1 is SGHRS and CDR2 is YFSETQ. V lost 4 bases, J lost 7 bases, and 5 bases stayed unmatched. The CDR3 DNA is TGCGCCAGCAGCCAGGGGACAGGGACTGAAAAACTGTTTTTT. It is translated as CASSQGTGTEKLFF.

This chain links TRBV5-4 with TRBJ2-2; 14 bases fit TRBD2. The CDR3 has 19 amino acids. Germline V gene sequence: CDR1 SGHNT, CDR2 YYREEE (reference sequence). Unmatched junction bases numbered 15, after V lost 5 bases and J lost 6 bases. The DNA of the CDR3 is TGTGCCAGCAGTCGACATCCGGGACTAGCGGGAGATAGGGCCGGGGAGCTGTTTTTT. It codes for CASSRHPGLAGDRAGELFF. The full variable domain, in which reference TRBV5-4 and TRBJ2-2 provide the parts outside the CDR3, is ETGVTQSPTHLIKTRGQQVTLRCSSQSGHNTVSWYQQALGQGPQFIFQYYREEENGRGNFPPRFSGLQFPNYSSELNVNALELDDSALYLCASSRHPGLAGDRAGELFFGEGSRLTVL.

Here the CDR3 DNA reads TGTGCCAGCAGCTCACAGGGACGCCAGCCCCAGCATTTT. Amino acid sequence: CASSSQGRQPQHF. The gene calls are TRBV7-9 and TRBJ1-5; a weak D match, TRBD1 (6 bases). Germline values: CDR1 SEHNR, CDR2 FQNEAQ (reference sequence). V lost 4 bases, J lost 7 bases, and 11 bases lay in between. CDR3 length: 13 amino acids.

The J gene is TRBJ1-1, the V gene TRBV5-4; D is unresolved. The CDR3 runs 13 residues. The germline V gene encodes CDR1 SGHNT and CDR2 YYREEE (reference sequence). V was cut by 4 bases and J by 4 bases, with 11 bases left in between. The CDR3: CASSLFSLTEAFF. The CDR3 DNA is TGTGCCAGCAGCCTATTTAGCCTCACTGAAGCTTTCTTT. The full variable domain, with the rest looked up from reference TRBV5-4 and TRBJ1-1, is ETGVTQSPTHLIKTRGQQVTLRCSSQSGHNTVSWYQQALGQGPQFIFQYYREEENGRGNFPPRFSGLQFPNYSSELNVNALELDDSALYLCASSLFSLTEAFFGQGTRLTVV.

V gene TRBV4-3 combines with J gene TRBJ2-3; 10 nucleotides match TRBD2. CDR3 size: 18 residues. With 2 bases clipped from V and 4 bases from J, the junction kept 12 bases outside the gene matches. Per germline, CDR1 LGHNA and CDR2 YSLEER. Here the CDR3 DNA reads TGCGCCAGCAGCCAAAACCTTATTAGCGGGGGGATCTCAGATACGCAGTATTTT. Protein: CASSQNLISGGISDTQYF.

The chain joins TRBV13 to TRBJ2-2; TRBD2 is a possible D gene (6 bases). The germline CDR1 and CDR2 sequences are PRHDT and FYEKMQ (reference sequence). The CDR3 consists of 18 residues. Trimming left V 6 bases short and J 1 base short, with 21 bases between. The CDR3 bases are TGTGCCAGCAGACTCGGGAGCTATGCAAGCCGGAACACCGGGGAGCTGTTTTTT. This gives the protein CASRLGSYASRNTGELFF.

The chain employs TRBV4-1 and TRBJ1-1, with 9 bases lining up with TRBD1. Unmatched junction bases numbered 9, after V lost 5 bases and J lost 5 bases. Germline CDR1 is MGHRA and CDR2 is YSYEKL. The CDR3 spans 15 residues. DNA of the CDR3: TGCGCCAGCAGCGAAACACAGGGGGCGTTTACTGAAGCTTTCTTT. Residues: CASSETQGAFTEAFF.

This chain links TRBV18 with TRBJ2-3; TRBD1 might be the D (6 bases). Trimming shortened V by 0 bases and J by 2 bases, and 24 bases separated the two germline ends. Germline V gene lookup returns CDR1 KGHSH and CDR2 LQKENI. This CDR3 has 20 residues. The CDR3 loop reads CASSPPVLEITGLITDTQYF. The CDR3, as DNA: TGTGCCAGCTCACCACCGGTTCTGGAAATCACAGGGTTGATCACAGATACGCAGTATTTT. Supplemented by reference TRBV18 and TRBJ2-3, the full variable domain reads NAGVMQNPRHLVRRRGQEARLRCSPMKGHSHVYWYRQLPEEGLKFMVYLQKENIIDESGMPKERFSAEFPKEGPSILRIQQVVRGDSAAYFCASSPPVLEITGLITDTQYFGPGTRLTVL.

This clone was recorded only once. The chain carries TRBV6-5 and TRBJ1-2; 7 bases agree with TRBD1. Unmatched junction bases numbered 8, after V lost 6 bases and J lost 7 bases. This CDR3 is 13 amino acids long. CDR1 and CDR2 (germline): MNHEY, SVGAGI. CDR3 sequence: CASRLTGKGGYTF. DNA of the CDR3: TGTGCCAGCAGGTTGACAGGGAAGGGTGGCTACACCTTC.

The rearrangement links TRBV6-5 to TRBJ2-3; D gene unclear. The germline V and J ends were trimmed by 2 bases and 6 bases, with 12 bases remaining between them. The CDR3 has 14 residues. CDR1 and CDR2 from the germline V gene are MNHEY and SVGAGI. CDR3 nucleotides: TGTGCCAGCAGTTACGCGGCCTACAAGGATACGCAGTATTTT. It specifies CASSYAAYKDTQYF.

The chain has TRBV12-3 or TRBV12-4 and TRBJ2-1; unclear D gene. V lost 3 bases and J 8 bases, leaving 5 bases between the germline ends. The CDR3 has 11 amino acids. CDR3 protein: CASSFSDEQFF. CDR3 sequence (DNA): TGTGCCAGCAGTTTTTCCGATGAGCAGTTCTTC.

The rearrangement joins TRBV5-6 to TRBJ2-7; TRBD2 matches 7 bases. CDR1 SGHDT and CDR2 YYEEEE come from the germline V gene. The CDR3 consists of 13 residues. The junction had 2 bases not matched to a gene; V was cut back by 4 bases and J by 1 base. In nucleotides, the CDR3 is TGTGCCAGCAGCACGGGGGGATCCTACGAGCAGTACTTC. Amino acid sequence: CASSTGGSYEQYF.

V is TRBV25-1 and J is TRBJ2-7; 8 bases line up with TRBD1. The CDR3 extends over 17 amino acids. Trimming removed 4 bases from V and 3 bases from J; junction bases left unmatched: 14. Germline CDR1 is MGHDK and CDR2 is SYGVNS. CDR3 sequence reads: CASSGRRQGPLYYEQYF. The DNA of the CDR3 is TGTGCCAGCAGTGGAAGAAGACAGGGGCCCCTCTACTACGAGCAGTACTTC.

The chain links TRBV29-1 to TRBJ2-5, with D perhaps TRBD1 (5 bases). Trimming removed 6 bases at V and 7 bases at J, with 21 bases between. The germline V gene encodes CDR1 SQVTM and CDR2 ANQGSEA. This CDR3 is built from 14 residues. This CDR3 is CSVGMTATLGTQYF. CDR3 nucleotide sequence: TGCAGCGTCGGAATGACAGCCACCCTAGGGACCCAGTACTTC.

The CDR3 sequence is CASSSWPGLTQYF. CDR3 nucleotide sequence: TGCGCCAGCAGCTCGTGGCCAGGTCTGACCCAGTACTTC. The chain uses TRBV5-1 and TRBJ2-5; D not resolved. The CDR3 consists of 13 residues. V was pared by 3 bases and J by 7 bases, with 13 bases between. Per germline, CDR1 SGHRS and CDR2 YFSETQ.

The DNA for the CDR3 is TGTGCCAGCAGCGGACAGGTCAAAAACGAAAAACTGTTTTTT. It is translated as CASSGQVKNEKLFF. The chain has TRBV6-2 or TRBV6-3 and TRBJ1-4; 7 nucleotides match TRBD1. V lost 6 bases to trimming and J lost 8 bases; unmatched junction nucleotides: 9. Germline V gene data show CDR1 as MNHEY and CDR2 as SVGEGT. The CDR3 runs to 14 residues.

This rearrangement joins TRBV30 to TRBJ2-2; 9 nucleotides line up with TRBD1. The CDR3 is made up of 17 amino acids. With V trimmed by 0 bases and J by 2 bases, 7 bases remained unmatched. Germline V gene sequence: CDR1 GTSNPN, CDR2 SVGIG (reference sequence). CDR3: CAWSVGWTGENTGELFF. As DNA, the CDR3 is TGTGCCTGGAGTGTAGGGTGGACAGGGGAAAACACCGGGGAGCTGTTTTTT.

The rearrangement uses TRBV6-2 or TRBV6-3 and TRBJ1-6; D not certain. CDR1 and CDR2 (germline): MNHEY, SVGEGT. There are 12 residues in the CDR3. The V end lost 2 bases, the J end lost 8 bases, and 4 bases lay between the germline ends. CDR3 sequence (DNA): TGTGCCAGCAGTTACCAGTATTCACCCCTCCACTTT. Translating gives CASSYQYSPLHF.

This rearrangement joins TRBV5-4 to TRBJ2-7; D is uncertain. Trimming shortened V by 0 bases and J by 6 bases, and 13 bases separated the two germline ends. The CDR3 sequence is 14 residues long. Germline CDR1 reads SGHNT; CDR2 reads YYREEE (reference sequence). CDR3 protein: CASSLEIVSSEQYF. In DNA form, the CDR3 reads TGTGCCAGCAGCTTGGAGATAGTTAGCTCCGAGCAGTACTTC.

This rearrangement joins TRBV6-5 to TRBJ2-3; TRBD2 aligns across 8 bases. The germline CDR1 and CDR2 sequences are MNHEY and SVGAGI. Trimming cost V 8 bases and J 1 base; bases outside gene matches: 2. The CDR3 loop spans 13 amino acids. The CDR3 DNA is TGTGCCAGCGAGACTAGCGGCACAGATACGCAGTATTTT. As protein: CASETSGTDTQYF.

The chain couples TRBV7-9 to TRBJ1-3; 10 nucleotides match TRBD1. V gave up 5 bases and J gave up 0 bases; unmatched junction bases: 7. Germline CDR1 and CDR2: SEHNR and FQNEAQ (reference sequence). The CDR3 consists of 17 residues. DNA of the CDR3: TGTGCCAGCAGCCCAGGGACAGGGGCTAGCTCTGGAAACACCATATATTTT. Translated, it gives CASSPGTGASSGNTIYF.

The CDR3: CASSPSGGAPYEQYF. For the CDR3, the DNA is TGTGCCAGCAGCCCATCGGGGGGGGCTCCCTACGAGCAGTACTTC. The chain joins TRBV7-8 to TRBJ2-7, with TRBD2 matching over 8 bases. Per the germline V gene, CDR1 is SGHVS and CDR2 is FQNEAQ. The CDR3 spans 15 residues. J gave up 2 bases and V 5 bases, and 8 bases lay outside the gene matches. The full variable domain, completed using reference TRBV7-8 and TRBJ2-7, is GAGVSQSPRYKVAKRGQDVALRCDPISGHVSLFWYQQALGQGPEFLTYFQNEAQLDKSGLPSDRFFAERPEGSVSTLKIQRTQQEDSAVYLCASSPSGGAPYEQYFGPGTRLTVT.

This clone appeared a few times. The chain joins TRBV20-1 to TRBJ1-1; no definite D call. The germline CDR1 and CDR2 sequences are DFQATT and SNEGSKA (reference sequence). The CDR3 covers 11 residues. Trimming shortened V by 6 bases and J by 6 bases, and 11 bases separated the two germline ends. The CDR3 region has the DNA TGCAGTGCGAGGGAGTTCGCTGAAGCTTTCTTT. Translating gives CSAREFAEAFF.

V and J are TRBV19 and TRBJ2-1; D possibly corresponds to TRBD2 (6 bases). The V end was cut by 7 bases, the J end by 8 bases, with 15 bases between. The CDR3 is made up of 13 amino acids. CDR1 is LNHDA, CDR2 SQIVND, per germline (reference sequence). The CDR3 region has the DNA TGTGCCAGTAACATCGGAGGGGTGGATGAGCAGTTCTTC. Amino acid sequence: CASNIGGVDEQFF.

V is TRBV21-1 and J is TRBJ1-4; the table names TRBD1, a call not compared with the DNA. TRBV21-1 represents a pseudogene. This CDR3 contains 16 residues. The CDR3 is CASSNPGTGRDEKLFF. DNA of the CDR3: TGTGCCAGCAGCAATCCCGGGACAGGGCGGGATGAAAAACTGTTTTTT.

This clone was counted a single time. This chain connects TRBV6-5 to TRBJ2-5; weak D call: TRBD2 (7 bases). This CDR3 spans 13 amino acids. Germline values: CDR1 MNHEY, CDR2 SVGAGI. V dropped 8 bases and J dropped 10 bases, with 20 bases sitting between them. The DNA for the CDR3 is TGTGCCAGCGGGGGAGGGGGGAAAGGGGTCCAGTACTTC. It translates to CASGGGGKGVQYF.